This T cell receptor beta chain comes out of a study of T cell responses to AZD1222 COVID-19 vaccine. Data came from immunoSEQ multiplex PCR; TCRdb stores just in-frame clones and leaves some out. The data contain 110,000 to 150,000 clones, approximately 83% of them singletons. The specimen comprised peripheral blood, sampled on day 0 of AZD1222 vaccination. This clonotype was sampled from an adult in good health.

The CDR3 sequence: CASSATSGSYNEQFF. The CDR3 DNA reads as TGCGCCAGCAGCGCCACTAGCGGTTCCTACAATGAGCAGTTCTTC. The chain has TRBV5-1 and TRBJ2-1; TRBD2 matches 8 bases. The V and J ends lost 4 bases and 1 base, in that order; junction bases with no gene match: 4. Germline CDR1 is SGHRS and CDR2 is YFSETQ. There are 15 residues in the CDR3. Full variable domain (rest looked up from reference TRBV5-1 and TRBJ2-1): KAGVTQTPRYLIKTRGQQVTLSCSPISGHRSVSWYQQTPGQGLQFLFEYFSETQRNKGNFPGRFSGRQFSNSRSEMNVSTLELGDSALYLCASSATSGSYNEQFFGPGTRLTVL.